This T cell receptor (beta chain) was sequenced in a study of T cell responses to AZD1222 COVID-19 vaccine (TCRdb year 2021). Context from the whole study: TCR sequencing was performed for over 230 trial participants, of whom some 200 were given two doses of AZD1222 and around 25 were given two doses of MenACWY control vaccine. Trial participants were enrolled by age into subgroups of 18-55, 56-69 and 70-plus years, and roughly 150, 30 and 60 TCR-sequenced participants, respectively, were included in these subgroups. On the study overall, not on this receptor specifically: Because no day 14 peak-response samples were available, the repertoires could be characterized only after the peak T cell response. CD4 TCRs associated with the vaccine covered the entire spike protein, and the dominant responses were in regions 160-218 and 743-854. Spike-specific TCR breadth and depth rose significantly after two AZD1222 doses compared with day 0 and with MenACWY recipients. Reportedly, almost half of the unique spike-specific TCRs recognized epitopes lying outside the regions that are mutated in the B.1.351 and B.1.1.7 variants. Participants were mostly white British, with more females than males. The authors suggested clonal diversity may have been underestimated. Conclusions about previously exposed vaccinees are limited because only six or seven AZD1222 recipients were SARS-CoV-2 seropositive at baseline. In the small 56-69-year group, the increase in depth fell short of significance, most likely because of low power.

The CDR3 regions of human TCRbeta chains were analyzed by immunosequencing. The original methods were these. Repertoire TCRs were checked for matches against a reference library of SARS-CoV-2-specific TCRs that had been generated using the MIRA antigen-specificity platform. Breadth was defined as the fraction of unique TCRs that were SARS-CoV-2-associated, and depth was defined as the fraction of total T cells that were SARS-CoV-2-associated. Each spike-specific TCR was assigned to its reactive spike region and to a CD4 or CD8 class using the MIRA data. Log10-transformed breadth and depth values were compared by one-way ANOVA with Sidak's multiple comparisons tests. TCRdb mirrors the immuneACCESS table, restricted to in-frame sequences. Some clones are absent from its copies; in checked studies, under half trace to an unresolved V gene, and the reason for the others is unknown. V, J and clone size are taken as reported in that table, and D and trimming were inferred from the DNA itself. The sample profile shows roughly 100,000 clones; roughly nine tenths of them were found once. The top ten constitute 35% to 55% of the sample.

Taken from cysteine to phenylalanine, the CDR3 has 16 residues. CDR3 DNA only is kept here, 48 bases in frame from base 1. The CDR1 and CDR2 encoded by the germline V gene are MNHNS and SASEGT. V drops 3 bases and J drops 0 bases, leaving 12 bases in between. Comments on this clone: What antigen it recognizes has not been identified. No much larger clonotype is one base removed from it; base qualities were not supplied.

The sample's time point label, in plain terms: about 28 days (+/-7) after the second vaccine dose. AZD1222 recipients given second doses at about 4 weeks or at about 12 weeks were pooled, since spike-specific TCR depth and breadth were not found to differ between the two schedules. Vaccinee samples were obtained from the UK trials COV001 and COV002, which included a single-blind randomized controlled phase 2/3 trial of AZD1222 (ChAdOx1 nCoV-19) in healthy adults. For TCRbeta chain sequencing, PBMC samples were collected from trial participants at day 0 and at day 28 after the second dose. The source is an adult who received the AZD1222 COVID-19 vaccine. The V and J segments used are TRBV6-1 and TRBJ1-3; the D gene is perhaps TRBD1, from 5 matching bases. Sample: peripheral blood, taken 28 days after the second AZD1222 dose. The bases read TGTGCCAGCAGTGAGGTGGGGGTTCTCTCTGGAAACACCATATATTTT. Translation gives CASSEVGVLSGNTIYF.